The 8 T cell receptor beta chains in this list originate from one sample, sequenced in a study of blood T cell repertoires in COVID-19. Clones were read by immunoSEQ multiplex PCR, and TCRdb kept only the in-frame ones, dropping some. The sample lists 250,000 to 350,000 clones, 87% seen once, with under 6.5% in the top ten. The material sequenced was PBMCs or T cells enriched from blood (not recorded which). The source of these receptors is a woman aged 25 to 39 who had recovered from COVID-19.

A few counts support this clone. The rearrangement uses TRBV14 and TRBJ1-2, with no clear D. The CDR3 spans 15 residues. The germline V gene encodes CDR1 SGHDN and CDR2 FVKESK. V gave up 1 base and J gave up 5 bases, with 14 bases separating them. The CDR3 region is CASSQVTGKGYGYTF. The CDR3 nucleotides are TGTGCCAGCAGCCAAGTTACGGGAAAGGGATATGGCTACACCTTC.

V usage is TRBV9 and J usage is TRBJ2-1; 11 positions match TRBD1. Losses at the gene ends were 0 bases for V and 10 bases for J; bases not matched to a gene: 9. Germline CDR1 SGDLS, CDR2 YYNGEE. This CDR3 is 16 amino acids long. In DNA form, the CDR3 reads TGTGCCAGCAGCGTAGGCGGGACAGGGGGTTCGTGGGAGCAGTTCTTC. Its translation is CASSVGGTGGSWEQFF.

As regards this clone: Other DNA sequences in this specimen translate into the identical CDR3. This chain uses TRBV19 with TRBJ1-2; D ambiguous. Trimming took 3 bases from V and 8 from J, leaving 7 bases between them. The CDR3 runs to 11 residues. Looked up from germline, CDR1 is LNHDA and CDR2 is SQIVND (reference sequence). DNA of the CDR3: TGTGCCAGTAGTATCGGTCGGGGCTACACCTTC. Protein: CASSIGRGYTF.

The rearrangement uses TRBV19 and TRBJ2-2; TRBD1 matches 7 bases. CDR3 length: 14 residues. Trimming at V came to 3 bases and at J to 4 bases, leaving 2 bases not matched to a gene. CDR1 is LNHDA, CDR2 SQIVND, per germline (reference sequence). CDR3 DNA: TGTGCCAGTAGTATTTCAGGGGGCACCGGGGAGCTGTTTTTT. Translated: CASSISGGTGELFF.

This clone was recorded a few times. CDR3: CASSFETGGIYGYTF. The CDR3 DNA sequence: TGTGCCAGCAGTTTCGAGACAGGTGGGATCTATGGCTACACCTTC. The V and J genes are TRBV27 and TRBJ1-2, with TRBD1 as a possible D gene (6 bases). Trimming stripped 3 bases from V and 4 bases from J, with 15 bases between. The CDR3 has 15 residues. Germline CDR1 MNHEY, CDR2 SMNVEV (reference sequence).

As DNA, the CDR3 is TGCAGTTCTATTGACAGGGGCTTTTCGAACACTGAAGCTTTCTTT. Its translation: CSSIDRGFSNTEAFF. The chain combines TRBV20-1 with TRBJ1-1, with TRBD1 matching 8 bases. CDR1 is DFQATT, CDR2 SNEGSKA, per germline (reference sequence). V was pared by 8 bases and J by 1 base, with 12 bases of the junction left unmatched. The CDR3 consists of 15 residues.

The chain carries TRBV9 and TRBJ1-1; D perhaps matches TRBD1 (5 bases). Trimming pared 5 bases from V and 6 bases from J, leaving 14 bases between. This CDR3 is built from 13 residues. Germline CDR1 reads SGDLS; CDR2 reads YYNGEE. DNA for the CDR3: TGTGCCAGCAGGGCCCACGGGGACTCTGAAGCTTTCTTT. It specifies CASRAHGDSEAFF. Combining the CDR3 with reference TRBV9 and TRBJ1-1 gives the whole variable domain DSGVTQTPKHLITATGQRVTLRCSPRSGDLSVYWYQQSLDQGLQFLIQYYNGEERAKGNILERFSAQQFPDLHSELNLSSLELGDSALYFCASRAHGDSEAFFGQGTRLTVV.

CDR3 residues: CASSQRWDTLNTEAFF. Here the CDR3 DNA reads TGTGCCAGCAGCCAAAGGTGGGACACTTTGAACACTGAAGCTTTCTTT. The chain combines TRBV14 with TRBJ1-1; perhaps TRBD1 as D (6 bases). V dropped 2 bases and J dropped 0 bases, with 13 bases sitting between them. The germline gives CDR1 SGHDN, CDR2 FVKESK. The CDR3 is 16 amino acids.